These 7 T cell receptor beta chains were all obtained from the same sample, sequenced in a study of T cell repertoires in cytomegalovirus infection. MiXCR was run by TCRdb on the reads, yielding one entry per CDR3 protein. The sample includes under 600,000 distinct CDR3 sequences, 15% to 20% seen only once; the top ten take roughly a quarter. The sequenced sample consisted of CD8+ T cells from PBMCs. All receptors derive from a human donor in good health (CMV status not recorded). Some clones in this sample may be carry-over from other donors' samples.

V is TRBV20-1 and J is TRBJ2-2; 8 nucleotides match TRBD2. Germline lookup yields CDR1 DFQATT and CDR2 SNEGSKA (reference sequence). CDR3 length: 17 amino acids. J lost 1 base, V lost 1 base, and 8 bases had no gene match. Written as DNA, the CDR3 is TGCAGTGCTAGAGGATCACAAAGCGGGAGGAACACCGGGGAGCTGTTTTTT. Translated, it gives CSARGSQSGRNTGELFF.

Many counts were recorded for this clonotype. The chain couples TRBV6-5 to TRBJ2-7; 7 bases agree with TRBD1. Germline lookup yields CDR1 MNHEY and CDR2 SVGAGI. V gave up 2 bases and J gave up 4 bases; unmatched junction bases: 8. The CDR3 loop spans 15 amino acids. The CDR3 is CASSYNRDSFYEQYF. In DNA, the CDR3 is TGTGCCAGCAGTTACAACCGGGACAGCTTTTACGAGCAGTACTTC.

CDR3 loop: CASSYSQGILYEQYF. The CDR3 region has the DNA TGTGCCAGCAGTTACTCCCAGGGGATACTCTACGAGCAGTACTTC. The chain uses TRBV6-5 and TRBJ2-7; possibly TRBD1 for D (6 bases). In germline, CDR1 is MNHEY, CDR2 SVGAGI. The CDR3 is 15 residues long. Between the trimmed V and J ends, which lost 0 bases and 3 bases, there was a span of 12 bases.

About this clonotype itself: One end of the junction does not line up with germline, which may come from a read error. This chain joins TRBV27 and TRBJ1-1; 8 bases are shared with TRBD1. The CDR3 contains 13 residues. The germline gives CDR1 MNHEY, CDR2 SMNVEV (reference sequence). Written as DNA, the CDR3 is TGTGCCAGCAGTAAGACAGGGGATCCTGAAGCTTGCTTT. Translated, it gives CASSKTGDPEACF.

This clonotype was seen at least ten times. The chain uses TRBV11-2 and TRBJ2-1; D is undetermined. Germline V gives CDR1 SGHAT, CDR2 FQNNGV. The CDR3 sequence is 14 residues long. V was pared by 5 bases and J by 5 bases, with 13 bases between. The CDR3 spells CASSALTQNNEQFF. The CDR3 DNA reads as TGTGCCAGCAGCGCCTTAACCCAAAACAATGAGCAGTTCTTC.

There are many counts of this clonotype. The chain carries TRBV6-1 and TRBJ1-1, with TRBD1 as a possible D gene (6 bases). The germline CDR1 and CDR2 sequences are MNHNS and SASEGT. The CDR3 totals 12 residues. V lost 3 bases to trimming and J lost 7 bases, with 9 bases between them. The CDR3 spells CASSETGDEAFF. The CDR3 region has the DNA TGTGCCAGCAGTGAGACAGGAGATGAAGCTTTCTTT.

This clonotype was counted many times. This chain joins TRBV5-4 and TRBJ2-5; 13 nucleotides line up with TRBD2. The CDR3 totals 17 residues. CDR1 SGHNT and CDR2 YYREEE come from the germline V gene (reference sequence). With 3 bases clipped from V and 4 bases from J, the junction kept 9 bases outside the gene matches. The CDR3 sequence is CASSSGLAGLVVETQYF. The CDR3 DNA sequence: TGTGCCAGCAGCTCGGGACTAGCGGGGCTGGTAGTAGAGACCCAGTACTTC.